This passage covers 8 T cell receptor beta chains from one sample sequenced in a study of blood T cells in healthy people across ages. Combining a sample-barcoded 5' primer with a J-beta primer mix, a second PCR ran for roughly 7 to 12 cycles. Using its own MiXCR run on the 5' RACE reads, TCRdb lists one record per CDR3 protein. Here the sample spans some 1 million distinct CDR3 sequences, around 45% being singletons. Sequenced input: blood. Receptors were obtained from a woman aged 55-70 years in good health.

The sample holds one count of this clonotype. The rearrangement joins TRBV14 to TRBJ1-1, with TRBD1 matching over 7 bases. Per germline, CDR1 SGHDN and CDR2 FVKESK. The V and J ends lost 4 bases and 3 bases, in that order; junction bases with no gene match: 5. The CDR3 runs 14 residues. The CDR3 region has the DNA TGTGCCAGCAGCCTGACAGGGTGGGACACTGAAGCTTTCTTT. Translated, it gives CASSLTGWDTEAFF.

The chain carries TRBV12-3 or TRBV12-4 and TRBJ2-3, with TRBD2 identical over 13 bases. J gave up 4 bases and V 7 bases, and 8 bases lay outside the gene matches. This CDR3 region has 16 residues. CDR3 nucleotides: TGTGCCAGCACAGGACTAGCGGGAGTCTGGGCAGATACGCAGTATTTT. It yields the protein CASTGLAGVWADTQYF.

This clonotype appeared a few times. The chain carries TRBV12-3 or TRBV12-4 and TRBJ1-1, with 8 positions matching TRBD1. The length of the CDR3 is 16 residues. Losses at the gene ends were 4 bases for V and 4 bases for J; bases not matched to a gene: 11. The CDR3 nucleotides are TGTGCCAGCAGTTCGGACTGGACAGGGTCGGTCACTGAAGCTTTCTTT. Its protein is CASSSDWTGSVTEAFF.

The chain recombines TRBV24-1 with TRBJ2-5; no clear D. Deletions cut 2 bases from V and 2 bases from J, with 5 bases between. The CDR3 spans 13 residues. Germline V CDR1 and CDR2: KGHDR, SFDVKD. CDR3 in DNA: TGTGCCACCAGTGATTCCGGTCAAGAGACCCAGTACTTC. This encodes CATSDSGQETQYF.

This clonotype was seen a few times. CDR3 loop: CASSEGGGEDTQYF. The CDR3 nucleotides read TGTGCCAGCAGTGAAGGGGGGGGAGAGGATACGCAGTATTTT. The chain has TRBV25-1 and TRBJ2-3, with 7 nucleotides matching TRBD2. Trimming took 2 bases from V and 6 from J; bases not matched to a gene: 5. This CDR3 comprises 14 residues. Germline-derived CDR1 and CDR2 are MGHDK and SYGVNS.

The chain links TRBV7-2 to TRBJ2-1; D is unclear. This CDR3 region has 11 residues. With 5 bases removed from V and 8 bases from J, the gap between germline ends came to 7 bases. The germline gives CDR1 SGHTA, CDR2 FQGNSA. In nucleotides, the CDR3 is TGTGCCAGCAGCCCATTCGATGAGCAGTTCTTC. It encodes CASSPFDEQFF.

This clonotype was seen many times. This chain connects TRBV12-3 or TRBV12-4 to TRBJ2-5; D may match TRBD1 or TRBD2 (5 bases each). The CDR3 runs 13 residues. V lost 2 bases, J lost 4 bases, and 8 bases lay in between. The chain's CDR3 is CASSLNGGETQYF. In DNA, the CDR3 is TGTGCCAGCAGTTTAAATGGGGGAGAGACCCAGTACTTC.

This clonotype was seen a few times. The V call is TRBV6-2 or TRBV6-3, the J call TRBJ2-1; 11 positions match TRBD2. Germline CDR1 is MNHEY and CDR2 is SVGEGT. The V gene end was trimmed by 5 bases and the J gene end by 10 bases; junction bases not matched to a gene: 19. The length of the CDR3 is 18 residues. The CDR3 DNA sequence: TGTGCCAGCAGTAGACTAGCCCTAGCGGGAGGTCCCGCCGGGGAGCAGTTCTTC. Translating it yields CASSRLALAGGPAGEQFF.